Below, 8 T cell receptor beta chains from the same sample are listed, as sequenced in a study of identical twins. TCRdb called the 5' RACE reads again in MiXCR, with one record for every CDR3 protein. The data hold about 660,000 distinct CDR3 sequences, with about 9.4% observed a single time. These data were also filed under a second study, of yellow fever vaccine responses in identical twins.

The sample consisted of PBMCs. Every receptor here comes from a woman under 30 in good health.

In its sample, this clonotype was seen a few times. The genes are TRBV30 and TRBJ1-3; no firm D call. The CDR3 length is 16 residues. The germline CDR1 and CDR2 sequences are GTSNPN and SVGIG (reference sequence). The ends were cut back, 0 bases at V and 0 bases at J, with 12 bases in the middle. DNA for the CDR3: TGTGCCTGGAGTGTAGGCGTAACCCGCTCTGGAAACACCATATATTTT. This codes for CAWSVGVTRSGNTIYF.

This clonotype was seen a few times. The CDR3 loop is CASSQQTRTYRHGYTF. The CDR3 nucleotides are TGTGCCAGCAGTCAGCAGACTAGGACATACAGACATGGCTACACCTTC. The gene calls are TRBV12-3 or TRBV12-4 and TRBJ1-2, with a tentative D call TRBD1 (5 bases). The V gene lost 5 bases and the J gene lost 6 bases, with 22 bases spanning the gap. The CDR3 has 16 residues.

This clonotype was observed a handful of times. The chain combines TRBV12-3 or TRBV12-4 with TRBJ1-1; weak D call: TRBD1 (5 bases). The CDR3 totals 14 residues. V lost 10 bases and J 5 bases, leaving 20 bases between the germline ends. Here the CDR3 DNA reads TGTGCCATCTCGGGACGGGGGAGTCCTACTGAAGCTTTCTTT. Its translation is CAISGRGSPTEAFF.

This chain links TRBV5-1 with TRBJ1-4; D might be TRBD1 (6 bases). Per germline, CDR1 SGHRS and CDR2 YFSETQ. Between the trimmed V and J ends, which lost 0 bases and 8 bases, there was a span of 11 bases. The CDR3 loop spans 14 amino acids. CDR3 amino acids: CASSLVGGPEKLFF. CDR3 in DNA: TGCGCCAGCAGCTTGGTAGGGGGACCCGAAAAACTGTTTTTT.

The chain carries TRBV27 and TRBJ2-3; no firm D call. Per the germline V gene, CDR1 is MNHEY and CDR2 is SMNVEV (reference sequence). V was clipped by 1 base and J by 4 bases, with 18 bases between them. The CDR3 runs to 17 residues. The CDR3 reads CASSLYPRPNNPDTQYF. CDR3 DNA: TGTGCCAGCAGTTTATACCCTCGGCCTAACAATCCAGATACGCAGTATTTT.

The sample holds many counts of this clonotype. The V gene is TRBV25-1, the J gene TRBJ2-2; the D gene is possibly TRBD2 (5 bases). The CDR3 consists of 16 residues. Trimming cost V 5 bases and J 6 bases, with 19 bases left between them. In germline, CDR1 is MGHDK, CDR2 SYGVNS. CDR3 region: CASSTKPPRGAGELFF. In DNA form, the CDR3 reads TGTGCCAGCAGTACAAAACCCCCTCGGGGTGCCGGGGAGCTGTTTTTT.

This clonotype showed up just a few times. This chain uses TRBV30 with TRBJ2-7, with D perhaps assigned TRBD1 or TRBD2 (5 bases each). Between the trimmed V and J ends, which lost 3 bases and 2 bases, there was a span of 11 bases. Germline CDR1 GTSNPN, CDR2 SVGIG (reference sequence). CDR3 length: 13 amino acids. This chain's CDR3 is CAWRVGGTYEQYF. The CDR3 DNA is TGTGCCTGGAGGGTTGGGGGAACCTACGAGCAGTACTTC.

CDR3 nucleotide sequence: TGCAGCGGTAGGACATCGAACACTGAAGCTTTCTTT. Translating gives CSGRTSNTEAFF. The chain employs TRBV29-1 and TRBJ1-1; tentatively, D is TRBD1 (5 bases). V was shortened by 7 bases and J by 1 base, with 10 bases between the two germline ends. The CDR3 totals 12 residues. The germline CDR1 and CDR2 sequences are SQVTM and ANQGSEA.